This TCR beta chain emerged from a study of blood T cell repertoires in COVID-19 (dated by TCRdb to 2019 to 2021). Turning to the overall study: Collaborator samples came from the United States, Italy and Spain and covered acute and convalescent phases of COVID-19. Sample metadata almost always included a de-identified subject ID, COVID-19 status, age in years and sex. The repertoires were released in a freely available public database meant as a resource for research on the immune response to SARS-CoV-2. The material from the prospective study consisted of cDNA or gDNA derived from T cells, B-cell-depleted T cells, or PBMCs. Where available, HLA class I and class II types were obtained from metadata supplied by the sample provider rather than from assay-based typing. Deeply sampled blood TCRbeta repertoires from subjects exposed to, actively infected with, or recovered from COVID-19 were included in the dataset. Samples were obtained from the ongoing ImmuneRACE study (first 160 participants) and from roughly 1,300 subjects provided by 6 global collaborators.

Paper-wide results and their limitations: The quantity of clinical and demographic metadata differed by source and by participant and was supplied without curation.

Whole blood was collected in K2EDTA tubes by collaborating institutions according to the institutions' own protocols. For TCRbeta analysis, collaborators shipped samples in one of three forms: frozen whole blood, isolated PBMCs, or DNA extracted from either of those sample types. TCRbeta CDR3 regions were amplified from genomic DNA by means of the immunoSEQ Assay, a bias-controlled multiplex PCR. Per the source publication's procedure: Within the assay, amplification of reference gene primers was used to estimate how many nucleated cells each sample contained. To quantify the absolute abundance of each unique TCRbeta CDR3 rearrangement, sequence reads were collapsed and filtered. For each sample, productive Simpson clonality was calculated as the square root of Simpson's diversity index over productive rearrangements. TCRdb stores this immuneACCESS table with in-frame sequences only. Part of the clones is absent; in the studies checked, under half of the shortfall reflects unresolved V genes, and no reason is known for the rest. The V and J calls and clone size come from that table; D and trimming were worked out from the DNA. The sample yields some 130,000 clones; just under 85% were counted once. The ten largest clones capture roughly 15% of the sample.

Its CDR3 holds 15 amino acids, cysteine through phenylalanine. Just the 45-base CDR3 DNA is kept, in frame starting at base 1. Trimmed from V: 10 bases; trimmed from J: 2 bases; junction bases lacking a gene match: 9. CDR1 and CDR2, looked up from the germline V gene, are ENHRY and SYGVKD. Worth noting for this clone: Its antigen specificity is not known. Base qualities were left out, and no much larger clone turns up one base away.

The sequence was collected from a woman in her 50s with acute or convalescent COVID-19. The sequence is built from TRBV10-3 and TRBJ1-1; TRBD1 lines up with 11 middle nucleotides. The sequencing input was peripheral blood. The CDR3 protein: CATCRDRGTNTEAFF. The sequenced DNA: TGTGCCACTTGCCGGGACAGGGGGACCAACACTGAAGCTTTCTTT.